The T cell receptor (beta chain) under discussion was sequenced for a study of blood T cell repertoires in COVID-19. Across the whole study: T cells, B-cell-depleted T cells, or PBMCs supplied cDNA or gDNA.

The ends lost 3 bases at V and 4 bases at J; junction bases unmatched: 11. The CDR3 contains 16 residues. Germline V gene sequence: CDR1 SEHNR, CDR2 FQNEAQ (reference sequence). Generated by immunoSEQ multiplex PCR, the TCRdb table keeps only in-frame clones and is missing some. The sample lists roughly 200,000 clones, approximately 81% occurring once. Sequencing was carried out using peripheral blood. The TCR was taken from a woman of 80 years or more with acute or convalescent COVID-19. V is TRBV7-9 and J is TRBJ1-2, with 7 positions matching TRBD1. CDR3 amino acids: CASSFGTTGATYGYTF. In DNA form, the CDR3 reads TGTGCCAGCAGCTTCGGTACTACAGGGGCTACCTATGGCTACACCTTC.